This T cell receptor (beta chain) was obtained from a study of T cell responses to AZD1222 COVID-19 vaccine. Study findings and constraints: Researchers took repertoire samples only after the peak T cell response had come. CD4 TCRs covered the whole spike, strongest at regions 160-218 and 743-854.

V was clipped by 0 bases and J by 5 bases, with 12 bases between them. CDR1 and CDR2 from the germline V gene are SGHRS and YFSETQ. There are 14 residues in the CDR3. Libraries were prepared by immunoSEQ multiplex PCR; TCRdb keeps only in-frame clonotypes and omits some of them. The sample lists 140,000 to 150,000 clones; around 94% were seen once. About this clone itself: Its antigen is still unknown.

The TCR comes from an adult who had recovered from COVID-19. V and J are TRBV5-1 and TRBJ2-7; maybe TRBD1 (6 bases). This material consisted of peripheral blood, taken after recovery from COVID-19. The CDR3 spells CASSLGGHRDEQYF. The CDR3 DNA reads as TGCGCCAGCAGCTTGGGGGGGCATAGGGACGAGCAGTACTTC.